One sample yielded the 16 T cell receptor beta chains listed below, sequenced in a study of cytomegalovirus exposure and HLA in healthy donors. A multiplex PCR was run with 60 Vbeta primers and 13 Jbeta primers. Generated by immunoSEQ multiplex PCR, the TCRdb table keeps only in-frame clones and is missing some. Of around 130,000 clones detected, about 82% appear once; the ten largest clones hold about 1.2%. Sequencing was performed on PBMCs. These TCRs come from a boy younger than 18 in good health and CMV-seronegative.

J is TRBJ2-5 and V is TRBV6-5; 9 bases match TRBD1. Germline CDR1 reads MNHEY; CDR2 reads SVGAGI. V was clipped by 5 bases and J by 5 bases; unmatched bases: 9. CDR3 length: 15 amino acids. CDR3 nucleotides: TGTGCCAGCAGTCCCTGGACAGGGGCTGGGGAGACCCAGTACTTC. Translating gives CASSPWTGAGETQYF.

This chain joins TRBV19 and TRBJ2-1; 7 positions match TRBD1. The germline gives CDR1 LNHDA, CDR2 SQIVND (reference sequence). Trimming at V came to 9 bases and at J to 5 bases, leaving 7 bases not matched to a gene. This CDR3 region has 13 residues. CDR3 residues: CASHDRVDNEQFF. In DNA, the CDR3 is TGTGCCAGCCATGACAGGGTAGACAATGAGCAGTTCTTC.

The chain recombines TRBV4-3 with TRBJ2-5, with D possibly being TRBD1 (6 bases). Germline values: CDR1 LGHNA, CDR2 YSLEER. Trimming left V 7 bases short and J 7 bases short, with 25 bases between. CDR3 size: 16 residues. The CDR3 here is CASTNKVGQRFGTQYF. Written as DNA, the CDR3 is TGCGCCAGCACCAACAAGGTAGGACAGAGGTTCGGGACCCAGTACTTC.

V usage is TRBV25-1 and J usage is TRBJ2-2; 9 bases match TRBD1. Germline V gene lookup returns CDR1 MGHDK and CDR2 SYGVNS. V trimming: 5 bases; J trimming: 7 bases; junction bases outside the gene matches: 14. CDR3 length: 17 amino acids. The CDR3 sequence is CASSQITGGRGSGELFF. The CDR3 bases are TGTGCCAGCAGTCAAATAACAGGGGGCCGGGGGAGCGGGGAGCTGTTTTTT.

The V and J genes are TRBV30 and TRBJ1-1; tentatively, D is TRBD1 (6 bases). The V gene's germline CDR1 is GTSNPN and CDR2 SVGIG (reference sequence). CDR3 length: 10 amino acids. The V and J ends lost 3 bases and 8 bases respectively, with 7 bases between them. The CDR3 coding sequence is TGTGCCTGGAGGGGGGCGGAAGCTTTCTTT. This translates into CAWRGAEAFF. Full variable domain (rest looked up from reference TRBV30 and TRBJ1-1): SQTIHQWPATLVQPVGSPLSLECTVEGTSNPNLYWYRQAAGRGLQLLFYSVGIGQISSEVPQNLSASRPQDRQFILSSKKLLLSDSGFYLCAWRGAEAFFGQGTRLTVV.

This chain connects TRBV2 to TRBJ2-3; weak D call: TRBD2 (5 bases). This CDR3 is built from 16 residues. The germline CDR1 and CDR2 sequences are SNHLY and FYNNEI. V lost 3 bases and J lost 2, with 15 bases in between. The CDR3 spells CASSDVERGDTDTQYF. The CDR3 coding sequence is TGTGCCAGCAGTGATGTCGAACGGGGAGACACAGATACGCAGTATTTT.

The chain recombines TRBV10-3 with TRBJ1-1; 9 nucleotides line up with TRBD1. The CDR3 is 17 residues long. J lost 0 bases, V lost 3 bases, and 8 bases had no gene match. CDR1 and CDR2 (germline): ENHRY, SYGVKD. The CDR3 loop reads CAISDPGQGPMNTEAFF. CDR3 bases: TGTGCCATCAGTGACCCGGGACAGGGCCCGATGAACACTGAAGCTTTCTTT.

The chain recombines TRBV6-6 with TRBJ1-5, with D hard to call. CDR1 is MNHNY, CDR2 SVGAGI, per germline (reference sequence). Deletions cut 6 bases from V and 2 bases from J, with 11 bases between. This CDR3 has 14 amino acids. The CDR3 sequence is CASSMSGGNQPQHF. Here the CDR3 DNA reads TGTGCCAGCAGCATGAGTGGTGGCAATCAGCCCCAGCATTTT.

The chain is built from TRBV6-6 and TRBJ2-1, with 9 nucleotides matching TRBD1. V dropped 2 bases and J dropped 6; count of bases not matched to a gene: 5. Germline V gene sequence: CDR1 MNHNY, CDR2 SVGAGI (reference sequence). The CDR3 covers 15 residues. This CDR3 is CASSYPGTGLNEQFF. In DNA, the CDR3 is TGTGCCAGCAGTTACCCCGGGACAGGGCTCAATGAGCAGTTCTTC.

The rearrangement uses TRBV30 and TRBJ2-1; 8 bases are a match to TRBD2. Germline lookup yields CDR1 GTSNPN and CDR2 SVGIG (reference sequence). The V segment lost 5 bases and the J segment 6 bases; nucleotides outside the gene matches: 9. CDR3 length: 14 amino acids. DNA for the CDR3: TGTGCCTGGCTGGTAGCGGGAAGGAGCAATGAGCAGTTCTTC. Protein product: CAWLVAGRSNEQFF. Looking up the rest from reference TRBV30 and TRBJ2-1 gives the full variable domain: SQTIHQWPATLVQPVGSPLSLECTVEGTSNPNLYWYRQAAGRGLQLLFYSVGIGQISSEVPQNLSASRPQDRQFILSSKKLLLSDSGFYLCAWLVAGRSNEQFFGPGTRLTVL.

The J gene is TRBJ1-5, the V gene TRBV4-1; D is undetermined. With 1 base removed from V and 7 bases from J, the gap between germline ends came to 8 bases. CDR1 is MGHRA, CDR2 YSYEKL, per germline. The CDR3 runs 13 residues. This CDR3 is CASSQGESQPQHF. In DNA form, the CDR3 reads TGCGCCAGCAGCCAAGGAGAGTCCCAGCCCCAGCATTTT.

This clone showed up just once. V gene TRBV6-5 combines with J gene TRBJ2-1; TRBD1 matches 7 bases. Unmatched junction bases numbered 9, after V lost 8 bases and J lost 2 bases. The CDR3 has 15 amino acids. In germline, CDR1 is MNHEY, CDR2 SVGAGI. CDR3 in amino acids: CASALTGDPYNEQFF. In nucleotides, the CDR3 is TGTGCCAGCGCGTTAACAGGGGACCCCTACAATGAGCAGTTCTTC.

The rearrangement links TRBV27 to TRBJ1-1; D is ambiguous. CDR3 length equals 13 residues. V dropped 6 bases and J dropped 3 bases, with 11 bases sitting between them. Looked up from germline, CDR1 is MNHEY and CDR2 is SMNVEV (reference sequence). The CDR3 bases are TGTGCCAGCAGAGGGTTCGGGGACACTGAAGCTTTCTTT. Protein: CASRGFGDTEAFF.

A note on this clone: Additional DNA sequences in this sample encode the identical CDR3. The chain couples TRBV5-1 to TRBJ2-5; D is undetermined. Per the germline V gene, CDR1 is SGHRS and CDR2 is YFSETQ. Deletions cut 2 bases from V and 3 bases from J, with 2 bases between. There are 11 residues in the CDR3. Here the CDR3 reads CASSFKETQYF. Written as DNA, the CDR3 is TGCGCCAGCAGCTTTAAAGAGACCCAGTACTTC.

The chain employs TRBV5-1 and TRBJ1-3; tentative D call: TRBD1 (5 bases). V was shortened by 0 bases and J by 2 bases, with 9 bases between the two germline ends. Germline V lookup: CDR1 SGHRS, CDR2 YFSETQ. This CDR3 has 15 residues. CDR3 DNA: TGCGCCAGCAGCTTGGCACCAGGGACTGGAAACACCATATATTTT. It is translated as CASSLAPGTGNTIYF.

The rearrangement links TRBV11-2 to TRBJ1-3; possibly TRBD1 for D (5 bases). The CDR3 sequence is 16 residues long. The germline gives CDR1 SGHAT, CDR2 FQNNGV. Trimming left V 2 bases short and J 4 bases short, with 15 bases between. For the CDR3, the DNA is TGTGCCAGCAGCTTAAGGGGAGCGGGGTCGGGAAACACCATATATTTT. Translated: CASSLRGAGSGNTIYF.